This T cell receptor (beta chain) was recorded in a study of T cells in Graves' hyperthyroidism and ophthalmopathy. The TCR beta CDR3 regions underwent amplification using RNA transcripts as the source. TCR CDR3 regions were first amplified by RT-PCR with HTBI primers. TCRdb called the multiplex PCR reads again in MiXCR, with one record for every CDR3 protein. Seen here are around 760,000 distinct CDR3 sequences, about 35% observed once, and the top ten hold roughly 30%. Germline V lookup: CDR1 LGHDT, CDR2 YNNKEL (reference sequence). Between the trimmed V and J ends, which lost 4 bases and 2 bases, there was a span of 14 bases. The CDR3 is 15 amino acids. Note on this clonotype: Its target is unknown.

Findings and limits, study-wide: Progression to ophthalmopathy was predicted a median of 6.5 months early. Among thyroid clonotypes expanded above 0.001, most also appeared in blood.

This chain links TRBV3-1 with TRBJ1-1, with D perhaps matching TRBD1 (5 bases). Sequencing input: blood. This clonotype originated in a woman between 35 and 50 years old with Graves' hyperthyroidism. The CDR3 bases are TGTGCCAGCAGCCTTAGGGAGGGGTTTAACACTGAAGCTTTCTTT. Translating it yields CASSLREGFNTEAFF.